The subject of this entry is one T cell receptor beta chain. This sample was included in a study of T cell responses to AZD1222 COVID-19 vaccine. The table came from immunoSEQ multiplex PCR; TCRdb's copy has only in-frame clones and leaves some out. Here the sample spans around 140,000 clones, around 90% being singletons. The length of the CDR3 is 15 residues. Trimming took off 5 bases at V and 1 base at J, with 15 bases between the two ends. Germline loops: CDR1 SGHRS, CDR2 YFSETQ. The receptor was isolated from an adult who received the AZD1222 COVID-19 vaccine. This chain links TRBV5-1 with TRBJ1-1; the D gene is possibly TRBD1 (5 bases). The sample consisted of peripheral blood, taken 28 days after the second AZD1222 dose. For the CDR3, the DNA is TGCGCCAGCAGACCCCCCGGGACCCCGAACACTGAAGCTTTCTTT. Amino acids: CASRPPGTPNTEAFF.